This is a list of T cell receptor beta chains from one sample in a study of blood T cell repertoires in COVID-19. Some clones are missing from TCRdb's copy, which holds only in-frame ones; the method was immunoSEQ multiplex PCR. The sample holds approximately 100,000 clones; around 84% are singletons and the top ten take less than 8%. Sequencing was done on a sample of peripheral blood. All receptors derive from a woman of 80 years or more with active or convalescent COVID-19. Both conserved end residues are part of each CDR3. The D gene is left open where the match is weak. A clone size is listed for some rows: how often the clone was seen (once, few, many), or a class if it is expanded.

v_call	clone_size	j_call	d_call	cdr3_nt	cdr3_aa
TRBV5-1	.	TRBJ2-4	TRBD2	TGCGCCAGCGGACCTCGGGAGGGATACATTCAGTACTTC	CASGPREGYIQYF
TRBV10-1	.	TRBJ2-1	.	TGCGCCAGCATAAGTAGGGGACACCCCCTCTCCTACAATGAGCAGTTCTTC	CASISRGHPLSYNEQFF
TRBV10-1	.	TRBJ2-1	.	TGCGCCAGCAGTGCTAATCGTGAGGGCCTTAGGCAGTTCTTC	CASSANREGLRQFF
TRBV19	.	TRBJ2-1	TRBD1	TGTGCCAGTACCCCGACAGGGACCTACAATGAGCAGTTCTTC	CASTPTGTYNEQFF
TRBV7-6	.	TRBJ1-6	TRBD1	TGTGCCAGCAGCCAAGACGGGACAGGGGGCTCCTATAATTCACCCCTCCACTTT	CASSQDGTGGSYNSPLHF
TRBV24-1	once	TRBJ2-2	TRBD2	TGTGCCACCAGTGATCCCGTCGGACCAGCGGGGGGACGAATAGGGGAGCTGTTTTTT	CATSDPVGPAGGRIGELFF
TRBV30	.	TRBJ1-1	.	TGTGCCTGGAGGGGAGGGGGAAGAGCGGCTGAAGCTTTCTTT	CAWRGGGRAAEAFF
TRBV29-1	.	TRBJ2-1	TRBD1	TGCAGCGTTACAGGGGGGAATGAGCAGTTCTTC	CSVTGGNEQFF
TRBV30	.	TRBJ1-5	.	TGTGCCTGGAGTCGAGGGATTAATCAGCCCCAGCATTTT	CAWSRGINQPQHF
TRBV6-5	.	TRBJ2-3	TRBD1	TGTGCCAGCAGGACAGGGGCAGGTACGCAGTATTTT	CASRTGAGTQYF
TRBV11-3	.	TRBJ2-2	TRBD2	TGTGCCAGCCGGACTAGTTTGGCCGGGGAGCTGTTTTTT	CASRTSLAGELFF
TRBV5-6	.	TRBJ2-1	.	TGTGCCAGCAGCTCCTACACGAGGCCGCGGATGGCCTACAATGAGCAGTTCTTC	CASSSYTRPRMAYNEQFF
TRBV6-1	few	TRBJ1-3	.	TGTGCCAGCAGTGAATACCGAACGGTCTCTGGAAACACCATATATTTT	CASSEYRTVSGNTIYF
TRBV19	.	TRBJ1-5	TRBD1	TGTGCCAGTAGTACCTTGACGACAGGGGATCAGCCCCAGCATTTT	CASSTLTTGDQPQHF
TRBV11-2	once	TRBJ1-6	TRBD1	TGTGCCAGCAGCTTGCAGGGGGCCAACTCACCCCTCCACTTT	CASSLQGANSPLHF
TRBV28	.	TRBJ2-1	.	TGTGCCAGCAGTTCCCCACCTTGGGCAGGGGGGAACAATGAGCAGTTCTTC	CASSSPPWAGGNNEQFF
TRBV7-3	.	TRBJ1-1	.	TGTGCCAGCAGCCCCGGACCCGGGACAGAAGCTTTCTTT	CASSPGPGTEAFF
TRBV5-4	.	TRBJ2-3	TRBD2	TGTGCCAGCAGCTCAAGGACTAGCGGAGGCACAGATACGCAGTATTTT	CASSSRTSGGTDTQYF
TRBV7-9	.	TRBJ2-7	.	TGTGCCAGCAGCTCGGCCCCCGGGGTGGGCGAGCAGTACTTC	CASSSAPGVGEQYF
TRBV5-6	.	TRBJ2-3	TRBD1	TGTGCCAGCAGCTTCGGACAGGGGGCAGATACGCAGTATTTT	CASSFGQGADTQYF
TRBV3-1/TRBV3-2	.	TRBJ2-5	TRBD2	TGTGCCAGCAGCCAAGACTTGACTAGCGGGAGGGAGACCCAGTACTTC	CASSQDLTSGRETQYF
TRBV28	once	TRBJ2-3	.	TGTGCCAGCAGTTTATTGGGACTGACTAGCACAGATACGCAGTATTTT	CASSLLGLTSTDTQYF
TRBV5-1	.	TRBJ1-1	TRBD1	TGCGCCAGCAGCACGAGACAGGGGATTATGCCTGAAGCTTTCTTT	CASSTRQGIMPEAFF
TRBV27	.	TRBJ2-7	TRBD2	TGTGCCAGCAGTTTACTAGCGGACTCCTACGAGCAGTACTTC	CASSLLADSYEQYF
TRBV3-1/TRBV3-2	.	TRBJ2-3	TRBD2	TGTGCCAGCAGCCAAGTTTCCAGCGGGAGAGGAGATACGCAGTATTTT	CASSQVSSGRGDTQYF
TRBV19	.	TRBJ1-2	.	TGTGCCAGTAGCATGCCCGAACGGGACTACTATGGCTACACCTTC	CASSMPERDYYGYTF
TRBV7-3	.	TRBJ2-5	TRBD2	TGTGCCAGCAGCCGAGGTAGCGGGAGCGGGGAGACCCAGTACTTC	CASSRGSGSGETQYF
TRBV11-2	.	TRBJ2-7	.	TGTGCCAGCACTACAGGGCGGTCCTACGAGCAGTACTTC	CASTTGRSYEQYF
TRBV5-1	once	TRBJ1-1	.	TGCGCCAGCAGCTTGGGGCAGGGAATAAACACTGAAGCTTTCTTT	CASSLGQGINTEAFF
TRBV6-5	.	TRBJ1-2	TRBD1	TGTGCCAGCAGTTACCGTAGGGACAGGGTCTATGGCTACACCTTC	CASSYRRDRVYGYTF
TRBV4-1	.	TRBJ2-3	.	TGCGCCAGCAGCCAGGTCGCAAACAGGGCAGATACGCAGTATTTT	CASSQVANRADTQYF
TRBV18	few	TRBJ1-1	.	TGTGCCAGCTCACCGCCTCGGAGGGGGAACACTGAAGCTTTCTTT	CASSPPRRGNTEAFF
TRBV28	.	TRBJ2-7	.	TGTGCCAGCAGTTTGGGACACCCCAGCTCCTACGAGCAGTACTTC	CASSLGHPSSYEQYF
TRBV7-9	.	TRBJ1-2	.	TGTGCCAGCAGCTACCAGGGAGGTTATGGCTACACCTTC	CASSYQGGYGYTF
TRBV24-1	.	TRBJ2-1	.	TGTGCCACCAGTGATGGTGCTATTGATGAGCAGTTCTTC	CATSDGAIDEQFF
TRBV3-1/TRBV3-2	.	TRBJ2-2	TRBD2	TGTGCCAGCAGACAGACTAGCCCTGGGTCGGTCGGGGAGCTGTTTTTT	CASRQTSPGSVGELFF
TRBV7-2	.	TRBJ2-1	TRBD2	TGTGCCAGCAGCTTGAGACTAGCGGGCACCCTGGATGAGCAGTTCTTC	CASSLRLAGTLDEQFF
TRBV20-1	few	TRBJ2-7	TRBD2	TGCAGTGCTAGTAATTGGGGACTAGCGGGACACGACGAGCAGTACTTC	CSASNWGLAGHDEQYF
TRBV25-1	.	TRBJ1-4	.	TGTGCCAGCAGTGTCAACTGGGAGGGGAAGAATGAAAAACTGTTTTTT	CASSVNWEGKNEKLFF
TRBV19	.	TRBJ1-1	.	TGTGCCAGTAGGCAGTTTACAGGGCACACTGAAGCTTTCTTT	CASRQFTGHTEAFF
TRBV13	.	TRBJ2-7	TRBD1	TGTGCCAGCAGCCTGGGACAGGGAATTTACGAGCAGTACTTC	CASSLGQGIYEQYF